This T cell receptor beta chain stems from a study of naive and memory T cell subsets (dated by TCRdb to 2015 to 2018). Looking at the study overall: In the figure summarizing the skin biopsy and whole blood samples, around 10 blood donors, 7 tuberculin skin test biopsies and 3 saline control biopsies were reported. Usually PCR2 was run as a SYBR Green qPCR and stopped at a set threshold, although low-input samples could use end-point PCR (roughly 6 cycles) instead. The investigation overall reported the following: The RNA-based method was acknowledged as potentially sensitive to TCR transcript changes with T cell activation and differentiation.

Library preparation was by 5' RACE. The ligated cDNA was amplified in four rounds of PCR with nested alpha and beta constant region primers together with the SP2 primer. TCR RNA was reverse transcribed with SuperScript IV using alpha and beta constant region primers for the blood and skin samples. An oligonucleotide carrying the Illumina SP2 primer and a UMI was ligated to the 3' end of the cDNA by means of T4 RNA ligase 1. To prevent hairpin formation, the 12-nucleotide UMI was made up of two random hexamers with an eight-base spacer between them. TCR alpha and beta chain libraries were processed separately from the second PCR onward, with dual indexing for multiplexing. After pooling, the indexed libraries were analyzed by capillary electrophoresis and sequenced on either an Illumina MiSeq or NextSeq. Libraries were spiked with PhiX DNA at roughly 4.5-7% so that base diversity was increased and cluster recognition was improved. The authors' analysis ran thus. UMIs were extracted from read 2 by Demultiplexor and combined with the TCR sequence from read 1, and reads were split according to sample indices. V and J genes and V-J junctions were identified by Decombinator, which gave every TCR a five-part identifier that included V and J deletions. Collapsinator used UMIs to correct sequencing errors and PCR amplification heterogeneity, producing a UMI-based abundance for each TCR. CDR3Translator converted identifiers to nucleotide sequence, translated to amino acids, and extracted CDR3 regions using terminal motifs. Error-corrected counts of alpha and beta TCRs from blood and skin were compared after being normalized to the amount of input RNA. Clones were called with MiXCR by TCRdb after fastp trimmed the public reads at Q25, and only in-frame beta chains were retained. Entries that share a CDR3 protein sequence are merged under the most common genes and DNA. These V and J calls originate from TCRdb's pipeline instead of the authors' own analysis. For this sample the table gives 45,000 to 55,000 distinct CDR3 sequences, of which about 4.8% were detected only once. The ten largest clonotypes hold roughly 0.8% of the sample.

Using 3' ligation of a UMI-containing oligonucleotide to TCR cDNA, the study laid out a robust and sensitive protocol to amplify, sequence and analyze TCRs. For whole blood analysis, 2.5 ml of peripheral blood was collected from healthy adult volunteers into Tempus tubes, and RNA was extracted following the manufacturer's instructions. Before reverse transcription, total RNA that had not been cell sorted was treated with RQ1 DNase, with a target input of roughly 1 to 1000 ng. Skin biopsy and whole blood libraries were made to test pipeline robustness in samples where T cells form a minority population. In its sample, this clonotype was seen many times. It lacks a known antigen. One base away there is no much larger clone; base qualities are not given. The germline V gene specifies MNHEY as CDR1 and SVGAGI as CDR2. From its cysteine to its phenylalanine, the CDR3 spans 17 amino acids. The CDR3 DNA has 51 bases and is translated from base 1. V and J are trimmed by 6 bases and 4 bases, and the gene matches miss 15 bases of the junction.

The clonotype originates from a female donor in good health. The rearranged chain carries TRBV6-5 and TRBJ2-1; the central 7 bases match TRBD2. The CDR3 is CASSLAGGRISYNEQFF. The DNA sequence is TGTGCCAGCAGCTTAGCGGGTGGGAGGATTTCATACAATGAGCAGTTCTTC.